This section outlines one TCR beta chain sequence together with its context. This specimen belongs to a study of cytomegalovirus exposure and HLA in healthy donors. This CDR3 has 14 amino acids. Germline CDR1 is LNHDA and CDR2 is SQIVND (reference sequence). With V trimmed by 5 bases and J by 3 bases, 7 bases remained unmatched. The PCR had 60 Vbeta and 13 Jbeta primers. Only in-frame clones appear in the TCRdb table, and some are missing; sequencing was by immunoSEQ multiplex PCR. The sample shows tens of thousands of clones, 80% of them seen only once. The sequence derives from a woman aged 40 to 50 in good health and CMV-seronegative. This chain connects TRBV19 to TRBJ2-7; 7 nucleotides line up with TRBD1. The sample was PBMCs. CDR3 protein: CASSYGDRDYEQYF. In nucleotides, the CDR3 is TGTGCCAGTAGTTACGGGGACAGAGACTACGAGCAGTACTTC. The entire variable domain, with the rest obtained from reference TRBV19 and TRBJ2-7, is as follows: DGGITQSPKYLFRKEGQNVTLSCEQNLNHDAMYWYRQDPGQGLRLIYYSQIVNDFQKGDIAEGYSVSREKKESFPLTVTSAQKNPTAFYLCASSYGDRDYEQYFGPGTRLTVT.